Following are 14 T cell receptor beta chains from one sample sequenced in a study of T cells in Graves' hyperthyroidism and ophthalmopathy. Template material for amplifying TCR beta CDR3 regions consisted of RNA transcripts. The HTBI set primed first-round TCR CDR3 RT-PCR. TCRdb re-called the multiplex PCR reads through MiXCR, storing one row per CDR3 protein. This table has 600,000 to 800,000 distinct CDR3 sequences, 30% to 40% appearing once. The sequenced sample was blood. All receptors derive from a woman aged 40 to 49 with Graves' hyperthyroidism.

The chain couples TRBV9 to TRBJ1-3; D is ambiguous. V was pared by 0 bases and J by 2 bases, with 12 bases between. The CDR3 is made up of 16 amino acids. The germline CDR1 and CDR2 sequences are SGDLS and YYNGEE. For the CDR3, the DNA is TGTGCCAGCAGCGTAGAAGCAACTCGACCTGGAAACACCATATATTTT. This sequence encodes CASSVEATRPGNTIYF.

Turning to this clonotype: At one boundary the junction diverges from the germline segment, which might be a read error. The V call is TRBV7-9, the J call TRBJ1-1; D perhaps matches TRBD1 (5 bases). Germline V gene data show CDR1 as SEHNR and CDR2 as FQNEAQ (reference sequence). The CDR3 has 15 amino acids. CDR3 DNA sequence: TGTGCCAGCAGTTACCCCACGTACGGGGGAACTGAAGCTTCCTTT. This encodes CASSYPTYGGTEASF.

Note on this clonotype: With a much larger clone just one base away, this may be a read error. The chain employs TRBV7-2 and TRBJ2-5; TRBD2 matches at 16 bases. This CDR3 contains 18 residues. Germline CDR1 is SGHTA and CDR2 is FQGNSA. With V trimmed by 1 base and J by 4 bases, 6 bases remained unmatched. Here the CDR3 reads CASSLGGLAGGLRETQYF. CDR3 in DNA: TGTGCCAGCAGCTTAGGGGGACTAGCGGGGGGGTTGAGAGAGACCCAGTACTTC.

V and J are TRBV9 and TRBJ1-2, with 7 bases identical to TRBD1. The CDR3 is 14 amino acids. J lost 8 bases, V lost 5 bases, and 12 bases had no gene match. Germline CDR1 reads SGDLS; CDR2 reads YYNGEE. The CDR3 bases are TGTGCCAGCAGTCCCACCCCAGGGGGAGGCGGCTACACCTTC. This translates into CASSPTPGGGGYTF.

V gene TRBV7-9 combines with J gene TRBJ2-5; D unresolved. Gene TRBJ2-1 matches the end of the DNA better, so the J call may be wrong. The germline CDR1 and CDR2 sequences are SEHNR and FQNEAQ (reference sequence). CDR3 length: 16 residues. The CDR3 region is CASSATRTGPNNEQFF. The CDR3 DNA sequence: TGTGCCAGCAGCGCTACGCGGACGGGCCCCAACAATGAGCAGTTCTTC.

The chain joins TRBV5-6 to TRBJ2-5, with 8 bases matching TRBD2. Trimming took 4 bases from V and 1 from J; bases not matched to a gene: 6. The germline gives CDR1 SGHDT, CDR2 YYEEEE. This CDR3 has 15 residues. CDR3 region: CASSPRGALQETQYF. In nucleotides, the CDR3 is TGTGCCAGCAGCCCGCGGGGGGCGCTCCAAGAGACCCAGTACTTC.

The chain links TRBV4-1 to TRBJ1-1; the D is unclear. Germline loops: CDR1 MGHRA, CDR2 YSYEKL. V was trimmed by 0 bases and J by 3 bases, leaving 8 bases between them. This CDR3 has 14 amino acids. In nucleotides, the CDR3 is TGCGCCAGCAGCCAAGAAATGGGGTACACTGAAGCTTTCTTT. This gives the protein CASSQEMGYTEAFF.

V gene TRBV5-1 combines with J gene TRBJ1-1, with 7 bases aligning to TRBD1. The CDR3 is made up of 12 amino acids. V trimming: 4 bases; J trimming: 8 bases; junction bases outside the gene matches: 5. Germline V CDR1 and CDR2: SGHRS, YFSETQ. CDR3 sequence (DNA): TGCGCCAGCAGCCAAAAGGGGGCCGAAGCTTTCTTT. Translated, it gives CASSQKGAEAFF.

J is TRBJ1-3 and V is TRBV14; D remains ambiguous. Trimming shortened V by 3 bases and J by 0 bases, and 12 bases separated the two germline ends. Germline CDR1 and CDR2: SGHDN and FVKESK. This CDR3 region has 16 residues. The CDR3 loop reads CASSQGGLLSGNTIYF. CDR3 bases: TGTGCCAGCAGCCAGGGAGGACTTCTCTCTGGAAACACCATATATTTT.

The rearrangement links TRBV6-5 to TRBJ1-1; no firm D call. Germline V lookup: CDR1 MNHEY, CDR2 SVGAGI. Trimming stripped 0 bases from V and 6 bases from J, with 5 bases between. The CDR3 extends over 12 amino acids. CDR3 bases: TGTGCCAGCAGTTACTCACAAGCTGAAGCTTTCTTT. The encoded protein is CASSYSQAEAFF.

The J gene is TRBJ1-3, the V gene TRBV12-3 or TRBV12-4; 8 bases are a match to TRBD1. The CDR3 length is 15 residues. Trimming cost V 6 bases and J 5 bases; bases outside gene matches: 9. In DNA form, the CDR3 reads TGTGCCAGCAGAAAAACCGGGACAGGTCGAAACACCATATATTTT. Its protein is CASRKTGTGRNTIYF.

This chain joins TRBV19 and TRBJ2-3, with D perhaps matching TRBD2 (7 bases). The CDR3 loop spans 16 amino acids. Germline values: CDR1 LNHDA, CDR2 SQIVND (reference sequence). Trimming removed 4 bases from V and 3 bases from J, with 17 bases in between. The CDR3 reads CASSTTRGAHTDTQYF. In nucleotides, the CDR3 is TGTGCCAGTAGTACCACTCGGGGGGCGCATACAGATACGCAGTATTTT.

There are many counts of this clonotype. The V call is TRBV5-8, the J call TRBJ1-1; weak D call: TRBD1 (5 bases). This CDR3 is built from 16 residues. V lost 0 bases and J lost 10, with 22 bases in between. In germline, CDR1 is SGHTS, CDR2 YDEGEE. CDR3 amino acids: CASSLANAGGTHRAFF. The CDR3 region has the DNA TGTGCCAGCAGCTTGGCCAATGCGGGGGGGACGCATCGAGCTTTCTTT.

CDR3 DNA sequence: TGTGCCAGCAGCTTCCGGGACAGGAATCTTATCAATCAGCCCCAGCATTTT. Residues: CASSFRDRNLINQPQHF. The rearrangement uses TRBV5-6 and TRBJ1-5, with 8 bases aligning to TRBD1. CDR3 length: 17 amino acids. The V gene end was trimmed by 2 bases and the J gene end by 3 bases; junction bases not matched to a gene: 10. Germline values: CDR1 SGHDT, CDR2 YYEEEE.